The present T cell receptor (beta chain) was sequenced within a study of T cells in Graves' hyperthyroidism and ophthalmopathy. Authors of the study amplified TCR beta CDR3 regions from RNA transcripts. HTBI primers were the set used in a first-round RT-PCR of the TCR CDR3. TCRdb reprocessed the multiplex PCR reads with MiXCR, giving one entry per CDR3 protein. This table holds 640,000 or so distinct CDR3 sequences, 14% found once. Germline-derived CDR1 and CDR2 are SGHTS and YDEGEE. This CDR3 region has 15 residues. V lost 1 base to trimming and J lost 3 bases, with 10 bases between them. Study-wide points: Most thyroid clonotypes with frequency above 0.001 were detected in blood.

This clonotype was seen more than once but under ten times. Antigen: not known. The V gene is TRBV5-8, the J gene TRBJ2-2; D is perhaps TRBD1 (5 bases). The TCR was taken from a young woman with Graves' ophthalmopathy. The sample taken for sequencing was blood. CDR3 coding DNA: TGTGCCAGCAGCTTGCAGGGCTACTACACCGGGGAGCTGTTTTTT. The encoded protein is CASSLQGYYTGELFF.